This T cell receptor beta chain was found in a study of cytomegalovirus exposure and HLA in healthy donors. Broader study findings: As was reported, the HLA-A and HLA-B alleles of most subjects were accurately predicted from TCR beta sequences.

Trimming stripped 2 bases from V and 0 bases from J, with 7 bases between. Looked up from germline, CDR1 is SGHNT and CDR2 is YYREEE (reference sequence). There are 14 residues in the CDR3. PCR amplification relied on 60 Vbeta primers (plus 13 Jbeta primers). Clones were read by immunoSEQ multiplex PCR, and TCRdb kept only the in-frame ones, dropping some. The sample table sets out some 75,000 clones. Points on this clone: Antigen unknown.

This sequence was found in a man in his forties in good health and CMV-seronegative. The chain employs TRBV5-4 and TRBJ2-3, with D perhaps TRBD1 (5 bases). The sample consisted of PBMCs. Written as DNA, the CDR3 is TGTGCCAGCAGCTTCCAGGGTAGCACAGATACGCAGTATTTT. It translates to CASSFQGSTDTQYF. Full variable domain (outside the CDR3, taken from reference TRBV5-4 and TRBJ2-3): ETGVTQSPTHLIKTRGQQVTLRCSSQSGHNTVSWYQQALGQGPQFIFQYYREEENGRGNFPPRFSGLQFPNYSSELNVNALELDDSALYLCASSFQGSTDTQYFGPGTRLTVL.